This TCR beta chain is drawn from a study of CD8 T cells in ankylosing spondylitis. V was shortened by 8 bases and J by 3 bases, with 21 bases between the two germline ends. The length of the CDR3 is 16 residues. Germline V gives CDR1 LGHDT, CDR2 YNNKEL (reference sequence). TCRdb analysed the 5' RACE reads with MiXCR anew, one entry per CDR3 protein. The repertoire has about 750,000 distinct CDR3 sequences, under 20% of them found once; the top ten carry under 20%. As to this clonotype: Its antigen is still unknown.

Study outcomes and limitations: Ankylosing spondylitis blood seemed to carry a telltale TCR beta motif made of seven or eight highly homologous variants.

The sequence came from a male donor with ankylosing spondylitis. Material: blood, either unsorted or a sorted T cell fraction (not recorded which). The V and J genes are TRBV3-1 and TRBJ2-3; D is perhaps TRBD1 (7 bases). Here the CDR3 DNA reads TGTGCCAGCGGACCCGCGGGACAGCCCTTGACAGATACGCAGTATTTT. The encoded protein is CASGPAGQPLTDTQYF.